The 8 T cell receptor beta chains below come from one sample, sequenced in a study of vaccination and CD4 T cells after COVID-19. Oncomine TCR Beta short-read sequencing was applied to DNA from cultured CD4+ T cells. TCRdb reprocessed the PCR reads via MiXCR and lists one record per CDR3 protein. The table records around 16,000 distinct CDR3 sequences, around 70% of them present only once. Treatment indicated: approximately 9-day PBMC culture with coronavirus spike peptide pools or control peptides (ViraFEST assay). No antigen has been assigned to these receptors. Sequenced material: CD4+ T cells from blood, cultured in vitro. The source of these receptors is a human donor who had recovered from COVID-19.

V is TRBV25-1 and J is TRBJ1-2; 11 nucleotides match TRBD1. The germline V gene encodes CDR1 MGHDK and CDR2 SYGVNS. The CDR3 runs 14 residues. J lost 8 bases, V lost 5 bases, and 7 bases had no gene match. For the CDR3, the DNA is TGTGCCAGCAGTATCGGGACAGGGGGTTCCGGCTACACCTTC. As protein: CASSIGTGGSGYTF.

The chain combines TRBV6-1 with TRBJ1-4; D not certain. CDR1 MNHNS and CDR2 SASEGT come from the germline V gene. Between the trimmed V and J ends, which lost 8 bases and 5 bases, there was a span of 15 bases. The CDR3 loop spans 14 amino acids. The CDR3 region has the DNA TGTGCCAGCGCCGCAACGTGGCCAAATGAAAAACTGTTTTTT. Its protein product is CASAATWPNEKLFF.

This clonotype turned up a few times. The chain carries TRBV20-1 and TRBJ1-1; no reliable D call. V lost 7 bases and J lost 3, with 12 bases in between. The CDR3 contains 12 residues. The germline CDR1 and CDR2 sequences are DFQATT and SNEGSKA (reference sequence). CDR3 sequence reads: CSGKSGYTEAFF. The CDR3 DNA reads TGCAGTGGGAAGTCTGGGTACACTGAAGCTTTCTTT.

The chain combines TRBV6-1 with TRBJ1-5; TRBD1 might be the D (6 bases). Germline CDR1 is MNHNS and CDR2 is SASEGT. CDR3 length: 12 residues. The germline V and J ends were trimmed by 5 bases and 12 bases, with 14 bases remaining between them. DNA for the CDR3: TGTGCCAGCAGTCCTGGGGGCAGTGTCCAGCATTTT. Amino acid sequence: CASSPGGSVQHF.

The chain combines TRBV15 with TRBJ2-2; D unclear. The CDR3 loop spans 12 amino acids. The germline V gene has CDR1 LNHNV and CDR2 YYDKDF (reference sequence). V lost 5 bases to trimming and J lost 13 bases, with 14 bases between them. CDR3 bases: TGTGCCACCAGCCTCGTGAACGGCGGGCTGTTTTTT. It specifies CATSLVNGGLFF.

The chain has TRBV6-5 and TRBJ2-3; D is undetermined. Germline CDR1 MNHEY, CDR2 SVGAGI. This CDR3 has 13 amino acids. The ends were cut back, 2 bases at V and 7 bases at J, with 10 bases in the middle. CDR3 coding DNA: TGTGCCAGCAGTTACATTGTGGGATATACGCAGTATTTT. Its protein is CASSYIVGYTQYF.

Note on this clonotype: One end of the junction is discordant with germline, which a read error may explain. The gene calls are TRBV28 and TRBJ2-1; 10 bases are a match to TRBD2. CDR3 size: 16 residues. CDR1 MDHEN and CDR2 SYDVKM come from the germline V gene. CDR3 sequence (DNA): TGTGCCAGCAGTCTAAGACTAGCGGGCTCCCACAATGAGCAGTTCTTC. Its translation is CASSLRLAGSHNEQFF.

This clonotype has a single count. This chain links TRBV7-8 with TRBJ2-7; D gene ambiguous. V was trimmed by 5 bases and J by 3 bases, leaving 14 bases between them. The CDR3 covers 14 residues. The germline CDR1 and CDR2 sequences are SGHVS and FQNEAQ. This chain's CDR3 is CASSPRETSYEQYF. CDR3 nucleotide sequence: TGTGCCAGCAGCCCCCGTGAAACGAGCTACGAGCAGTACTTC.